These T cell receptor beta chains were read from a single sample in a study of glioma-infiltrating T cells after dendritic cell vaccination. The method was immunoSEQ multiplex PCR; TCRdb's version includes in-frame clones alone and lacks a portion of them. Of tens of thousands of clones listed, approximately 85% are singletons. Sequencing used blood, obtained before dendritic cell vaccination. The receptors shown here come from a human donor with glioblastoma. CDR3s include the opening cysteine and the closing phenylalanine or tryptophan. A D gene is named only where the DNA matches it firmly. Not every row has a clone size; where given, it reads once, few, many or a size class.

v_gene: TRBV5-1; j_gene: TRBJ2-7; abundance: -; d_gene: TRBD2; CDR3nt: TGCGCCAGCAGCTTGACCCCAATGACAGCCACTCGGGAGGGCGAGCAGTACTTC; CDR3aa: CASSLTPMTATREGEQYF
v_gene: TRBV30; j_gene: TRBJ1-5; abundance: -; d_gene: -; CDR3nt: TGTGCCTTGAACCAGGGTGACAATCAGCCCCAGCATTTT; CDR3aa: CALNQGDNQPQHF
v_gene: TRBV6-5; j_gene: TRBJ2-3; abundance: -; d_gene: -; CDR3nt: TGTGCCAGCAGTTTTCACCGGGACACCCGCACAGATACGCAGTATTTT; CDR3aa: CASSFHRDTRTDTQYF
v_gene: TRBV6-1; j_gene: TRBJ2-1; abundance: -; d_gene: -; CDR3nt: TGTGCCAGCAGTTACGGGAATGAGCAGTTCTTC; CDR3aa: CASSYGNEQFF
v_gene: TRBV5-1; j_gene: TRBJ2-7; abundance: -; d_gene: TRBD1; CDR3nt: TGCGCCAGCAGCCCCGGGACAGGAGCCTACGAGCAGTACTTC; CDR3aa: CASSPGTGAYEQYF
v_gene: TRBV19; j_gene: TRBJ1-5; abundance: -; d_gene: TRBD1; CDR3nt: TGTGCCAGTAGTATAGATCTGCAGGGGGGCCTGTTCAATCAGCCCCAGCATTTT; CDR3aa: CASSIDLQGGLFNQPQHF
v_gene: TRBV2; j_gene: TRBJ2-1; abundance: -; d_gene: TRBD2; CDR3nt: TGTGCCAGCAGTGTCCTAGCGGGGGCTAATGAGCAGTTCTTC; CDR3aa: CASSVLAGANEQFF
v_gene: TRBV11-2; j_gene: TRBJ2-1; abundance: -; d_gene: -; CDR3nt: TGTGCCAGCGGAAAAAGCGGCCGGGGAAATGAGCAGTTCTTC; CDR3aa: CASGKSGRGNEQFF
v_gene: TRBV6-1; j_gene: TRBJ2-3; abundance: -; d_gene: TRBD2; CDR3nt: TGTGCCAGCAGTGACGGGAGAGCGGGACGAGGCACAGATACGCAGTATTTT; CDR3aa: CASSDGRAGRGTDTQYF
v_gene: TRBV28; j_gene: TRBJ2-7; abundance: -; d_gene: -; CDR3nt: TGTGCCAGCAATACCCCGGGACAACTTAGCGAGCAGTACTTC; CDR3aa: CASNTPGQLSEQYF
v_gene: TRBV7-2; j_gene: TRBJ2-3; abundance: -; d_gene: -; CDR3nt: TGTGCCAGCAGCAATGAGCGGTTGGGCACAGATACGCAGTATTTT; CDR3aa: CASSNERLGTDTQYF
v_gene: TRBV5-6; j_gene: TRBJ1-3; abundance: -; d_gene: -; CDR3nt: TGTGCCAGCAGCTCCCCGGCGGATGGAAACACCATATATTTT; CDR3aa: CASSSPADGNTIYF
v_gene: TRBV7-9; j_gene: TRBJ1-1; abundance: -; d_gene: TRBD1; CDR3nt: TGTGCCAGCAGCTTTGGACAGGGGGCCTCAGCTTTCTTT; CDR3aa: CASSFGQGASAFF
v_gene: TRBV19; j_gene: TRBJ1-1; abundance: -; d_gene: -; CDR3nt: TGTGCCAGTACCTTAACAGGGTTGAACACTGAAGCTTTCTTT; CDR3aa: CASTLTGLNTEAFF
v_gene: TRBV4-1; j_gene: TRBJ1-2; abundance: -; d_gene: -; CDR3nt: TGCGCCAGCAGCCAAGCGGCAGGGCCTCACACCTTC; CDR3aa: CASSQAAGPHTF
v_gene: TRBV5-6; j_gene: TRBJ2-6; abundance: -; d_gene: -; CDR3nt: TGTGCCAGCAGATCGCGGGGCCTCTCTGGGGCCAACGTCCTGACTTTC; CDR3aa: CASRSRGLSGANVLTF
v_gene: TRBV7-9; j_gene: TRBJ1-1; abundance: -; d_gene: -; CDR3nt: TGTGCCAGCAGCCCACACAGGACAGTGAACACTGAAGCTTTCTTT; CDR3aa: CASSPHRTVNTEAFF
v_gene: TRBV7-7; j_gene: TRBJ2-7; abundance: -; d_gene: TRBD1; CDR3nt: TGTGCTAGCAGCTTAGCGGGCGGACAGGGGGAGCAGTACTTC; CDR3aa: CASSLAGGQGEQYF
v_gene: TRBV12-5; j_gene: TRBJ2-1; abundance: once; d_gene: -; CDR3nt: TGTGCTAGTGGTTTGGACTCGGGGGGCCTCTCCTACAATGAGCAGTTCTTC; CDR3aa: CASGLDSGGLSYNEQFF
v_gene: TRBV9; j_gene: TRBJ2-1; abundance: few; d_gene: -; CDR3nt: TGTGCCAGCAGCGTTGGACAGAACAATGAGCAGTTCTTC; CDR3aa: CASSVGQNNEQFF
v_gene: TRBV5-1; j_gene: TRBJ2-3; abundance: -; d_gene: TRBD2; CDR3nt: TGCGCCAGCAGCGTTAGCGGGGGAGGCACAGATACGCAGTATTTT; CDR3aa: CASSVSGGGTDTQYF
v_gene: TRBV4-1; j_gene: TRBJ2-7; abundance: -; d_gene: -; CDR3nt: TGCGCCAGCAGCCAAGAACAGAACGAGCAGTACTTC; CDR3aa: CASSQEQNEQYF
v_gene: TRBV7-8; j_gene: TRBJ1-2; abundance: -; d_gene: TRBD1; CDR3nt: TGTGCCAGCAGCTTATTGCAGGGGGCTGGCTATGGCTACACCTTC; CDR3aa: CASSLLQGAGYGYTF
v_gene: TRBV5-4; j_gene: TRBJ2-2; abundance: -; d_gene: TRBD1; CDR3nt: TGTGCCAGCAGCTCACAGGGGCCCCCCGGGGAGCTGTTTTTT; CDR3aa: CASSSQGPPGELFF
v_gene: TRBV7-8; j_gene: TRBJ2-7; abundance: few; d_gene: -; CDR3nt: TGTGCCAGCAGCTCCTTTGCAGGGGTCGAGCAGTACTTC; CDR3aa: CASSSFAGVEQYF
v_gene: TRBV9; j_gene: TRBJ2-3; abundance: -; d_gene: -; CDR3nt: TGTGCCAGCAGCTTGCAGGGTACAGATACGCAGTATTTT; CDR3aa: CASSLQGTDTQYF
v_gene: TRBV5-1; j_gene: TRBJ1-4; abundance: -; d_gene: TRBD1; CDR3nt: TGCGCCAGCAGCTCCGGGACAGGGGGTAATGAAAAACTGTTTTTT; CDR3aa: CASSSGTGGNEKLFF
v_gene: TRBV5-1; j_gene: TRBJ2-3; abundance: -; d_gene: TRBD2; CDR3nt: TGCGCCAGCAGCCCGGGGACTAGGCTCACAGATACGCAGTATTTT; CDR3aa: CASSPGTRLTDTQYF
v_gene: TRBV30; j_gene: TRBJ1-3; abundance: -; d_gene: -; CDR3nt: TGTGCCTTGGAGGTATCCGGTGGAAACACCATATATTTT; CDR3aa: CALEVSGGNTIYF
v_gene: TRBV19; j_gene: TRBJ2-1; abundance: once; d_gene: TRBD2; CDR3nt: TGTGCCACCACGACTAGCGGGGGGCCGAATGAGCAGTTCTTC; CDR3aa: CATTTSGGPNEQFF
v_gene: TRBV19; j_gene: TRBJ1-6; abundance: few; d_gene: TRBD1; CDR3nt: TGTGCCAGTAGTGTGACAGGGGGCGAGGATTCACCCCTCCACTTT; CDR3aa: CASSVTGGEDSPLHF
v_gene: TRBV12-5; j_gene: TRBJ2-7; abundance: -; d_gene: TRBD1; CDR3nt: TGTGCTAGTGGTCCCCGGGACAGGGTCCACGAGCAGTACTTC; CDR3aa: CASGPRDRVHEQYF
v_gene: TRBV29-1; j_gene: TRBJ1-1; abundance: -; d_gene: -; CDR3nt: TGCAGCGTTGGGGGAGGGGGGAACACTGAAGCTTTCTTT; CDR3aa: CSVGGGGNTEAFF
v_gene: TRBV4-1; j_gene: TRBJ1-1; abundance: once; d_gene: -; CDR3nt: TGCGCCAGCAGCCCCCAGCCGTCCCCCCAGGCCAATTCGAACACTGAAGCTTTCTTT; CDR3aa: CASSPQPSPQANSNTEAFF
v_gene: TRBV5-1; j_gene: TRBJ2-2; abundance: once; d_gene: -; CDR3nt: TGCGCCAGCAGCTTGGTGGCAGGGCCGAGAACCGGGGAGCTGTTTTTT; CDR3aa: CASSLVAGPRTGELFF
v_gene: TRBV7-8; j_gene: TRBJ1-2; abundance: -; d_gene: TRBD1; CDR3nt: TGTGCCAGCAGCTTAGACAGGGGGGCCCATGGCTACACCTTC; CDR3aa: CASSLDRGAHGYTF
v_gene: TRBV7-8; j_gene: TRBJ2-1; abundance: -; d_gene: -; CDR3nt: TGTGCCAGCAGCTTAGGCGCGCGGTGGAGCTCCTACAATGAGCAGTTCTTC; CDR3aa: CASSLGARWSSYNEQFF
v_gene: TRBV5-1; j_gene: TRBJ2-3; abundance: -; d_gene: TRBD2; CDR3nt: TGCGCCAGCAGGGCCGCTAGCGGGGGGCCAGCAGGGCCAGATACGCAGTATTTT; CDR3aa: CASRAASGGPAGPDTQYF
v_gene: TRBV7-9; j_gene: TRBJ1-4; abundance: -; d_gene: TRBD1; CDR3nt: TGTGCCAGCAGCCCGGGACAGGATAATGAAAAACTGTTTTTT; CDR3aa: CASSPGQDNEKLFF
v_gene: TRBV14; j_gene: TRBJ2-2; abundance: -; d_gene: -; CDR3nt: TGTGCCAGCAGCCAAGTTCGGGGAAACACCGGGGAGCTGTTTTTT; CDR3aa: CASSQVRGNTGELFF
v_gene: TRBV18; j_gene: TRBJ2-7; abundance: -; d_gene: TRBD1; CDR3nt: TGTGCCAGCTCACCCGCCGGGACAGGCTCCTACGAGCAGTACTTC; CDR3aa: CASSPAGTGSYEQYF
v_gene: TRBV5-1; j_gene: TRBJ2-1; abundance: -; d_gene: TRBD1; CDR3nt: TGCGCCAGCAGCTTGGGCGGACAGGGGAATGAGCAGTTCTTC; CDR3aa: CASSLGGQGNEQFF
v_gene: TRBV14; j_gene: TRBJ1-2; abundance: -; d_gene: TRBD1; CDR3nt: TGTGCCAGCTCATGGGGACAGCCAAACTATGGCTACACCTTC; CDR3aa: CASSWGQPNYGYTF
v_gene: TRBV30; j_gene: TRBJ2-3; abundance: -; d_gene: -; CDR3nt: TGTGCCTGGAGTCGGGGAGGAGATACGCAGTATTTT; CDR3aa: CAWSRGGDTQYF
v_gene: TRBV5-6; j_gene: TRBJ1-4; abundance: few; d_gene: -; CDR3nt: TGTGCCAGCAGCTTGGCCGGGGGATTTGGAAAACTGTTTTTT; CDR3aa: CASSLAGGFGKLFF
v_gene: TRBV6-5; j_gene: TRBJ2-1; abundance: -; d_gene: -; CDR3nt: TGTGCCAGCAGCGAGCCCCGGGCGGGGAGGCAGTTCTTC; CDR3aa: CASSEPRAGRQFF
v_gene: TRBV5-1; j_gene: TRBJ2-7; abundance: -; d_gene: TRBD1; CDR3nt: TGCGCCAGCAGCTTGGGGGTAGATGGGACAGGCCCCTACGAGCAGTACTTC; CDR3aa: CASSLGVDGTGPYEQYF
v_gene: TRBV7-2; j_gene: TRBJ2-2; abundance: -; d_gene: -; CDR3nt: TGTGCCAGCCGACGTGAGGTTAGCACCGGGGAGCTGTTTTTT; CDR3aa: CASRREVSTGELFF
v_gene: TRBV10-3; j_gene: TRBJ2-7; abundance: -; d_gene: TRBD1; CDR3nt: TGTGCCACCGTTGTTAGGACAGGTTCGGGAGAGCAGTACTTC; CDR3aa: CATVVRTGSGEQYF
v_gene: TRBV5-1; j_gene: TRBJ2-1; abundance: -; d_gene: -; CDR3nt: TGCGCCAGCAGCTTGGCCACTTCGCGTTACAATGAGCAGTTCTTC; CDR3aa: CASSLATSRYNEQFF
v_gene: TRBV19; j_gene: TRBJ1-5; abundance: -; d_gene: -; CDR3nt: TGTGCCAGTAGTATAGATCAATATCAGCCCCAGCATTTT; CDR3aa: CASSIDQYQPQHF
v_gene: TRBV5-1; j_gene: TRBJ2-3; abundance: -; d_gene: -; CDR3nt: TGCGCCAGCAGCTTACCTAGCGCAGATACGCAGTATTTT; CDR3aa: CASSLPSADTQYF
v_gene: TRBV18; j_gene: TRBJ2-1; abundance: -; d_gene: -; CDR3nt: TGTGCCAGCTCTACTATCGGGACTCAGCATTCATCCTACAATGAGCAGTTCTTC; CDR3aa: CASSTIGTQHSSYNEQFF